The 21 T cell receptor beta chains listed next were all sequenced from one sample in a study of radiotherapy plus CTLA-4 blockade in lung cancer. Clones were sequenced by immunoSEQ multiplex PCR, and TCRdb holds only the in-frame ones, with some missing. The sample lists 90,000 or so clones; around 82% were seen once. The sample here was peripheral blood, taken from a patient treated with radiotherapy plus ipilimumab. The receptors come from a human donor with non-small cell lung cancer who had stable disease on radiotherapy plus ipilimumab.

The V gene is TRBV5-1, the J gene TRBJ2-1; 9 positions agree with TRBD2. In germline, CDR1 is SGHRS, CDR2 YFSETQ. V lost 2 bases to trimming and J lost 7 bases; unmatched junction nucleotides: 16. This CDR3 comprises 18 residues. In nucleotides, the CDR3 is TGCGCCAGCAGCTTCCGAATCCTGCGGGAGGGTGCGTTGAATGAGCAGTTCTTC. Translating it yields CASSFRILREGALNEQFF.

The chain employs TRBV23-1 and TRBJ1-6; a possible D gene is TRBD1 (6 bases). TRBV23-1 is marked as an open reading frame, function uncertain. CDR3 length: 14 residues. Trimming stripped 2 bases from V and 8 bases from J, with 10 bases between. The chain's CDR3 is CASSQGQPYSPLHF. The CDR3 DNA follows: TGCGCCAGCAGTCAAGGACAGCCTTATTCACCCCTCCACTTT.

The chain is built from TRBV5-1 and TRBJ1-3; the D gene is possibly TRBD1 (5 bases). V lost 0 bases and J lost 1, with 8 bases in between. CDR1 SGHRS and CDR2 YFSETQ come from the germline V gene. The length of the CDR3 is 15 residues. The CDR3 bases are TGCGCCAGCAGCTTGGCCCAGGGATCTGGAAACACCATATATTTT. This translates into CASSLAQGSGNTIYF.

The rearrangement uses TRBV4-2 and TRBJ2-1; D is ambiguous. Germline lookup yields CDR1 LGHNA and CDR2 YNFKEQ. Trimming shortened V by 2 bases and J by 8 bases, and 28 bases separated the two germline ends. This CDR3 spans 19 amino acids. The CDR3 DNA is TGTGCCAGCAGCCAAAGCCATTCGGCCCGGTCCCGCCCGCGCGATGAGCAGTTCTTC. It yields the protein CASSQSHSARSRPRDEQFF.

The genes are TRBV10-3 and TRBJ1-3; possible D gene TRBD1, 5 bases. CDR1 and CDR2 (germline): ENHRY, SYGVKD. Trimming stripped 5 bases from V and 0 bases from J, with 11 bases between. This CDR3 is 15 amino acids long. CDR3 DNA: TGTGCCATCAGTTATGACAGCAGCTCTGGAAACACCATATATTTT. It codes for CAISYDSSSGNTIYF.

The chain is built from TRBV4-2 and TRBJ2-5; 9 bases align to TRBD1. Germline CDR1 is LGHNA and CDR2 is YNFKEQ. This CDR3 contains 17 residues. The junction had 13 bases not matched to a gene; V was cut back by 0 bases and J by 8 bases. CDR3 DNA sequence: TGTGCCAGCAGCCAAGATTTGGGACAGGGACGCCAGGAAACCCAGTACTTC. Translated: CASSQDLGQGRQETQYF.

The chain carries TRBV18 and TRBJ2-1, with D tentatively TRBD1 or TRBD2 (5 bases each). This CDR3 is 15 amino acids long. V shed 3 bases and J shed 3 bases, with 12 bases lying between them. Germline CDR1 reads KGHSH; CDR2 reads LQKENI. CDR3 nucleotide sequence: TGTGCCAGCTCACCGAGAGGGGACGGCTACAATGAGCAGTTCTTC. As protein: CASSPRGDGYNEQFF. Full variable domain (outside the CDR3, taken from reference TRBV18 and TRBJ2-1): NAGVMQNPRHLVRRRGQEARLRCSPMKGHSHVYWYRQLPEEGLKFMVYLQKENIIDESGMPKERFSAEFPKEGPSILRIQQVVRGDSAAYFCASSPRGDGYNEQFFGPGTRLTVL.

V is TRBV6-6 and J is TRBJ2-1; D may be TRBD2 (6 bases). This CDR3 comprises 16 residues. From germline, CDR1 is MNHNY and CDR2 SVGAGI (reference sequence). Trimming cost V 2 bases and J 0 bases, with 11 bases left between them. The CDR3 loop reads CASSYPPGSSYNEQFF. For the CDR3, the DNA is TGTGCCAGCAGTTACCCCCCCGGGAGCTCCTACAATGAGCAGTTCTTC.

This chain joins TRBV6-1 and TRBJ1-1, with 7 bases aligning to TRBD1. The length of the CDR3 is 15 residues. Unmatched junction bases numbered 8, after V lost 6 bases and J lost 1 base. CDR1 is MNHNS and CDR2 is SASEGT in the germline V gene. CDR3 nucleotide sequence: TGTGCCAGCAGCAAAAGGGGGCCGGGGAACACTGAAGCTTTCTTT. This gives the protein CASSKRGPGNTEAFF.

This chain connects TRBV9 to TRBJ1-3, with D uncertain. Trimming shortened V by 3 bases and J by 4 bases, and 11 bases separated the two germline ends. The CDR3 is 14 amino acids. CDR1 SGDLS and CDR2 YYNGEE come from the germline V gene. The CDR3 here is CASSALSGGNTIYF. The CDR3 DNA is TGTGCCAGCAGCGCGCTTAGCGGCGGAAACACCATATATTTT.

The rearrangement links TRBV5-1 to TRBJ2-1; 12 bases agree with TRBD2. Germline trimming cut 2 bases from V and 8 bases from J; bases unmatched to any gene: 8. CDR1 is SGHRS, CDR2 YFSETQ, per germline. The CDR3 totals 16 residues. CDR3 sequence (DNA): TGCGCCAGCAGCTTAATACTAGCGGGGGGCCTGGATGAGCAGTTCTTC. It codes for CASSLILAGGLDEQFF.

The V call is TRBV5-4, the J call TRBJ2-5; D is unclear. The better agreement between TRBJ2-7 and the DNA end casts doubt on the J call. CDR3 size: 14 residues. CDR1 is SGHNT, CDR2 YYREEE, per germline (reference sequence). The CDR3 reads CASSLGFGSYEQYF. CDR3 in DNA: TGTGCCAGCAGCTTGGGATTTGGCTCCTACGAGCAGTACTTC.

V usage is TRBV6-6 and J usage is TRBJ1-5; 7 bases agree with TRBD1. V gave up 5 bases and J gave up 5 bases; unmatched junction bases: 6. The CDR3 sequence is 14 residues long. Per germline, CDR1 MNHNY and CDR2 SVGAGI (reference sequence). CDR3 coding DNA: TGTGCCAGCAGTCCCCGACAGGGCTATCAGCCCCAGCATTTT. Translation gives CASSPRQGYQPQHF.

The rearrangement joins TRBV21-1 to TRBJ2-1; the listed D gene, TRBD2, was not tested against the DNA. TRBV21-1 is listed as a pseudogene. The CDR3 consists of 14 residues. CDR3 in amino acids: CASSKVGGTNEQFF. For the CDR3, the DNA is TGTGCCAGCAGCAAAGTCGGAGGGACGAATGAGCAGTTCTTC.

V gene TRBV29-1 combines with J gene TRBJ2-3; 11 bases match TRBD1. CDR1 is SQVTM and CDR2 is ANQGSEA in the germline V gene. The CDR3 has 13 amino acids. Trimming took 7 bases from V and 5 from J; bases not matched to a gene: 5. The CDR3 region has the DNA TGCAGCGCCGGGGACAGGGGGGGAGATACGCAGTATTTT. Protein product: CSAGDRGGDTQYF.

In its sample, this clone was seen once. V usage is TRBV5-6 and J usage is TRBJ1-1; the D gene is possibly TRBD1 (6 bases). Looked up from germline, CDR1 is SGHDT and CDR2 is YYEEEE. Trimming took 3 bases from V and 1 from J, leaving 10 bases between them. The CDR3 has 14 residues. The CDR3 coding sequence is TGTGCCAGCAGCTCAGGACAGTCGAACACTGAAGCTTTCTTT. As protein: CASSSGQSNTEAFF.

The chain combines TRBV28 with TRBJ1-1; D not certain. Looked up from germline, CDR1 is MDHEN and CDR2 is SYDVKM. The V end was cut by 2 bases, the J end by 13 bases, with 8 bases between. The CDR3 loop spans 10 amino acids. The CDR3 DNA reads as TGTGCCAGCAGTTTAATAGAGCATTTCTTT. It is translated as CASSLIEHFF.

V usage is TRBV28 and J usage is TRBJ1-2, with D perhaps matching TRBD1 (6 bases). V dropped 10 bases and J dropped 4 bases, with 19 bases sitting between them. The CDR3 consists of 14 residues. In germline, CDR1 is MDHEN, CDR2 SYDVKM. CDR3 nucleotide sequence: TGTGCCATCCGCCTTTGGGGGGCAAGCTATGGCTACACCTTC. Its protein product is CAIRLWGASYGYTF.

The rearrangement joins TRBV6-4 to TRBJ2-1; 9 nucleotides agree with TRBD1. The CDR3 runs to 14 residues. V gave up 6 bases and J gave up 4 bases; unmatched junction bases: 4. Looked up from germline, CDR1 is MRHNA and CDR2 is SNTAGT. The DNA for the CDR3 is TGTGCCAGCAGGGGACAGGGACCATACAATGAGCAGTTCTTC. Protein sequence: CASRGQGPYNEQFF.

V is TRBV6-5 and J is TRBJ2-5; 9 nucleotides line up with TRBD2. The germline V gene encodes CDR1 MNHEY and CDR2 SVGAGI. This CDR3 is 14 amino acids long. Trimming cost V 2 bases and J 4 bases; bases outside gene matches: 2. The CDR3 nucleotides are TGTGCCAGCAGTTACGGCGGGGGGGCAGAGACCCAGTACTTC. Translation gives CASSYGGGAETQYF.

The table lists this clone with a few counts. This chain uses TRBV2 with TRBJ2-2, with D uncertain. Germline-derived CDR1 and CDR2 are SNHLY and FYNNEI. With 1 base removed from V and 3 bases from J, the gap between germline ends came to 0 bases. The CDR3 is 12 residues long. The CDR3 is CASSEDTGELFF. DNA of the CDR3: TGTGCCAGCAGTGAAGACACCGGGGAGCTGTTTTTT.